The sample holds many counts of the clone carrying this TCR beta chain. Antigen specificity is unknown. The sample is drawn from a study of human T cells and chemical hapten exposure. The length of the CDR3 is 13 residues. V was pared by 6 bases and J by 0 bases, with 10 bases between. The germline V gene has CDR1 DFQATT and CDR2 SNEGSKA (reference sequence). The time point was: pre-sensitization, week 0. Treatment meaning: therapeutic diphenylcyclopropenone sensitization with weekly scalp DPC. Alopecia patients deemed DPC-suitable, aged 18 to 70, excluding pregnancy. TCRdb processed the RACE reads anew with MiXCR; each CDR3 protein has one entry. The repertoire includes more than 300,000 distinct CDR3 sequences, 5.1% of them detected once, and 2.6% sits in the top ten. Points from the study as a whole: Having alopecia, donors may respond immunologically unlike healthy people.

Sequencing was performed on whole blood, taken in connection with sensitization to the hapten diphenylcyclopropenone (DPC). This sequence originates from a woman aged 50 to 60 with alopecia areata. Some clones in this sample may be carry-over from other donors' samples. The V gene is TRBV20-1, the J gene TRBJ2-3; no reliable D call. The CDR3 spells CSASLISTDTQYF. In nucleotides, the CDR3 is TGCAGTGCCTCGCTAATAAGCACAGATACGCAGTATTTT.